This TCR beta chain is drawn from a study of T cells in localized non-small cell lung cancer. Study-wide points: Exceeding tumor, uninvolved adjacent lung had the highest T cell clonality. Appearances in adjacent lung were noted for a median around 55 of the top 100 tumor clones.

Assay used: immunoSEQ multiplex PCR; TCRdb lists only in-frame clones, some missing. The table includes 35,000 to 40,000 clones, approximately 83% detected once. Remarks on this clone: No antigen is known for it. One end of the junction fails to match germline, which may point to a read error.

There are 16 residues in the CDR3. Germline assignment: CDR1 MNHEY and CDR2 SVGAGI. This specimen consisted of peripheral blood, obtained before any cancer treatment. The TCR sequence derives from a man aged 35-69 years with stage I lung adenocarcinoma. The V gene is TRBV6-5, the J gene TRBJ2-2; D perhaps matches TRBD2 (6 bases). CDR3 in DNA: TGTGCCAGCAGTTACGATGGGCTAGCGAAAACCGGGGAGCTGTTTTTT. Amino acid sequence: CASSYDGLAKTGELFF.